Following are 27 T cell receptor beta chains from one sample sequenced in a study of OX40 agonist ivuxolimab in advanced cancers. TCRdb keeps only in-frame clones here, not all; method: immunoSEQ multiplex PCR. The data show roughly 15,000 clones, with about 89% seen just once and around 71% held by the top ten. The sample was CD4+ or CD8+ T cells sorted from blood, taken in a trial of the OX40 agonist ivuxolimab. These receptors originate from an adult with an advanced solid tumor such as melanoma, head and neck, liver or kidney cancer.

V is TRBV7-9 and J is TRBJ2-3, with D uncertain. Per germline, CDR1 SEHNR and CDR2 FQNEAQ (reference sequence). The V gene lost 0 bases and the J gene lost 3 bases, with 7 bases spanning the gap. The CDR3 has 14 residues. For the CDR3, the DNA is TGTGCCAGCAGCTTAGCGCCCACTACAGATACGCAGTATTTT. Amino acid sequence: CASSLAPTTDTQYF.

This clone was found a few times. This chain's CDR3 is CASSQPSYEQYF. CDR3 in DNA: TGTGCCAGCAGCCAACCCTCCTACGAGCAGTACTTC. The chain carries TRBV4-2 and TRBJ2-7; D uncertain. CDR1 LGHNA and CDR2 YNFKEQ come from the germline V gene. CDR3 size: 12 residues. The V and J ends lost 2 bases and 0 bases respectively, with 2 bases between them.

This clone has only a few counts. V is TRBV20-1 and J is TRBJ1-2; perhaps TRBD1 as D (6 bases). The V end lost 6 bases, the J end lost 5 bases, and 10 bases lay between the germline ends. CDR1 DFQATT and CDR2 SNEGSKA come from the germline V gene (reference sequence). The CDR3 covers 11 residues. In nucleotides, the CDR3 is TGCAGTGCCCTGACAGGATATGGCTACACCTTC. This encodes CSALTGYGYTF.

This chain connects TRBV7-7 to TRBJ2-1; 12 positions match TRBD2. Germline CDR1 reads SSHAT; CDR2 reads FNYEAQ (reference sequence). V lost 2 bases and J lost 0; bases outside the gene matches: 5. The CDR3 length is 18 residues. The CDR3 DNA is TGTGCCAGCAGCTTAACTAGCGGGAGGCCGAGCTCCTACAATGAGCAGTTCTTC. This sequence encodes CASSLTSGRPSSYNEQFF.

The chain uses TRBV2 and TRBJ2-5; D is unresolved. CDR3 length: 10 residues. Trimming stripped 4 bases from V and 5 bases from J, with 2 bases between. Germline CDR1 is SNHLY and CDR2 is FYNNEI. CDR3 loop: CASSGETQYF. CDR3 nucleotides: TGTGCCAGCAGTGGCGAGACCCAGTACTTC. Drawing the rest from reference TRBV2 and TRBJ2-5, the complete variable domain is EPEVTQTPSHQVTQMGQEVILRCVPISNHLYFYWYRQILGQKVEFLVSFYNNEISEKSEIFDDQFSVERPDGSNFTLKIRSTKLEDSAMYFCASSGETQYFGPGTRLLVL.

This chain uses TRBV18 with TRBJ2-7; 7 nucleotides line up with TRBD1. CDR3 size: 13 residues. J lost 2 bases, V lost 8 bases, and 6 bases had no gene match. From germline, CDR1 is KGHSH and CDR2 LQKENI. In DNA form, the CDR3 reads TGTGCCAGCACGACAGGGCCAACCTACGAGCAGTACTTC. Translation: CASTTGPTYEQYF.

This rearrangement joins TRBV11-3 to TRBJ2-7; tentatively, D is TRBD2 (5 bases). Germline CDR1 SGHNT, CDR2 YENEEA. The CDR3 consists of 13 residues. Trimming removed 4 bases at V and 4 bases at J, with 11 bases between. The CDR3 DNA follows: TGTGCCAGCAGCTCAAGTAGGGAGTACGAGCAGTACTTC. Translated: CASSSSREYEQYF. Full variable domain (rest looked up from reference TRBV11-3 and TRBJ2-7): EAGVVQSPRYKIIEKKQPVAFWCNPISGHNTLYWYLQNLGQGPELLIRYENEEAVDDSQLPKDRFSAERLKGVDSTLKIQPAELGDSAVYLCASSSSREYEQYFGPGTRLTVT.

This rearrangement joins TRBV2 to TRBJ2-5, with 8 positions matching TRBD2. The V gene's germline CDR1 is SNHLY and CDR2 FYNNEI. Trimming at V came to 3 bases and at J to 0 bases, leaving 3 bases not matched to a gene. The CDR3 length is 15 residues. CDR3 in DNA: TGTGCCAGCAGTGATCCTAGCGGGTACCAAGAGACCCAGTACTTC. The encoded protein is CASSDPSGYQETQYF.

The gene calls are TRBV7-8 and TRBJ2-7, with 12 bases aligning to TRBD2. Trimming cost V 5 bases and J 2 bases; bases outside gene matches: 4. The CDR3 covers 15 residues. CDR1 is SGHVS, CDR2 FQNEAQ, per germline. The CDR3: CASSKTSGGTYEQYF. CDR3 nucleotide sequence: TGTGCCAGCAGCAAAACTAGCGGGGGGACCTACGAGCAGTACTTC.

The chain is built from TRBV9 and TRBJ1-1; 7 bases agree with TRBD1. CDR3 length equals 17 residues. The germline V gene encodes CDR1 SGDLS and CDR2 YYNGEE. V trimming: 2 bases; J trimming: 0 bases; junction bases outside the gene matches: 10. CDR3 nucleotides: TGTGCCAGCAGCGTCCAACCGGGGACAGAGATGAACACTGAAGCTTTCTTT. Amino acids: CASSVQPGTEMNTEAFF. Complete variable domain (other parts from reference TRBV9 and TRBJ1-1): DSGVTQTPKHLITATGQRVTLRCSPRSGDLSVYWYQQSLDQGLQFLIQYYNGEERAKGNILERFSAQQFPDLHSELNLSSLELGDSALYFCASSVQPGTEMNTEAFFGQGTRLTVV.

This chain uses TRBV5-1 with TRBJ2-2; 7 bases are a match to TRBD2. Germline V CDR1 and CDR2: SGHRS, YFSETQ. Trimming cost V 2 bases and J 2 bases; bases outside gene matches: 6. The CDR3 extends over 16 amino acids. In DNA form, the CDR3 reads TGCGCCAGCAGCTTTTTCTCTAGCGGTAACACCGGGGAGCTGTTTTTT. Residues: CASSFFSSGNTGELFF.

The chain combines TRBV29-1 with TRBJ2-7; D ambiguous. Trimming left V 1 base short and J 0 bases short, with 10 bases between. This CDR3 spans 14 amino acids. Germline lookup yields CDR1 SQVTM and CDR2 ANQGSEA. This chain's CDR3 is CSVEGAESSYEQYF. The CDR3 DNA sequence: TGCAGCGTTGAAGGGGCTGAAAGCTCCTACGAGCAGTACTTC.

The gene calls are TRBV30 and TRBJ1-2, with a weak D call TRBD1 (5 bases). CDR3 length equals 14 residues. The V gene lost 2 bases and the J gene lost 4 bases, with 14 bases spanning the gap. The germline gives CDR1 GTSNPN, CDR2 SVGIG (reference sequence). CDR3 residues: CAWSPMAGGYGYTF. In nucleotides, the CDR3 is TGTGCCTGGAGTCCTATGGCCGGGGGCTATGGCTACACCTTC.

The CDR3 loop reads CASSLDSLGETQYF. The CDR3 DNA reads TGTGCCAGCAGCTTAGACAGTCTGGGAGAGACCCAGTACTTC. J is TRBJ2-5 and V is TRBV7-9; D call uncertain. From germline, CDR1 is SEHNR and CDR2 FQNEAQ (reference sequence). The CDR3 totals 14 residues. The V end was cut by 1 base, the J end by 4 bases, with 10 bases between.

The chain links TRBV4-3 to TRBJ2-2, with D perhaps matching TRBD1 (5 bases). The germline V gene has CDR1 LGHNA and CDR2 YSLEER. The CDR3 sequence is 15 residues long. Trimming pared 0 bases from V and 4 bases from J, leaving 9 bases between. The CDR3 DNA reads as TGCGCCAGCAGCCAAGATGGCCAGGGCACCGGGGAGCTGTTTTTT. This gives the protein CASSQDGQGTGELFF.

V is TRBV7-6 and J is TRBJ2-1, with D possibly matching TRBD2 (6 bases). The ends were cut back, 6 bases at V and 8 bases at J, with 20 bases in the middle. The CDR3 is 15 amino acids. Germline V gives CDR1 SGHVS, CDR2 FNYEAQ. The CDR3 protein is CASRARERPTDEQFF. The CDR3 coding sequence is TGTGCCAGCAGAGCCCGGGAGCGCCCTACAGATGAGCAGTTCTTC. The full variable domain, its missing parts supplied by reference TRBV7-6 and TRBJ2-1, is GAGVSQSPRYKVTKRGQDVALRCDPISGHVSLYWYRQALGQGPEFLTYFNYEAQQDKSGLPNDRFSAERPEGSISTLTIQRTEQRDSAMYRCASRARERPTDEQFFGPGTRLTVL.

V and J are TRBV6-5 and TRBJ1-2; D ambiguous. CDR3 length: 13 residues. From germline, CDR1 is MNHEY and CDR2 SVGAGI. Trimming stripped 2 bases from V and 1 base from J, with 5 bases between. The CDR3 DNA sequence: TGTGCCAGCAGTTACGGGGTTAACTATGGCTACACCTTC. It encodes CASSYGVNYGYTF.

This clone came up once. The rearrangement uses TRBV9 and TRBJ2-3; TRBD2 matches at 9 bases. J was trimmed by 5 bases and V by 6 bases; bases with no gene match: 13. The CDR3 runs 16 residues. The germline CDR1 and CDR2 sequences are SGDLS and YYNGEE. The CDR3 nucleotides are TGTGCCAGCACCCCGGGTGGCGGGGGGGATAAAGATACGCAGTATTTT. Its translation is CASTPGGGGDKDTQYF.

The rearrangement uses TRBV27 and TRBJ2-7; TRBD2 matches 8 bases. The CDR3 runs 15 residues. CDR1 is MNHEY, CDR2 SMNVEV, per germline (reference sequence). V trimming: 11 bases; J trimming: 0 bases; junction bases outside the gene matches: 12. In nucleotides, the CDR3 is TGTGCCTCCGCCCCGGGGGGGACGGTCTCCTACGAGCAGTACTTC. The encoded protein is CASAPGGTVSYEQYF.

This chain links TRBV4-1 with TRBJ2-1; D gene uncertain. Between the trimmed V and J ends, which lost 4 bases and 0 bases, there was a span of 16 bases. Germline V gene sequence: CDR1 MGHRA, CDR2 YSYEKL. The CDR3 extends over 17 amino acids. CDR3 coding DNA: TGCGCCAGCAGCCCCCAACACCGAATCAGCTCCTACAATGAGCAGTTCTTC. Amino acid sequence: CASSPQHRISSYNEQFF.

V and J are TRBV27 and TRBJ1-2; maybe TRBD1 (6 bases). The CDR3 is made up of 14 amino acids. Germline assignment: CDR1 MNHEY and CDR2 SMNVEV (reference sequence). Trimming took 0 bases from V and 7 from J, leaving 12 bases between them. The CDR3 DNA sequence: TGTGCCAGCAGTTTATCTCGGACAGCTTTTGGCTACACCTTC. Protein: CASSLSRTAFGYTF.

The chain carries TRBV5-1 and TRBJ2-1; no clear D gene. Germline values: CDR1 SGHRS, CDR2 YFSETQ. The CDR3 spans 14 residues. V dropped 6 bases and J dropped 0 bases, with 10 bases sitting between them. The CDR3 spells CASNGFSSYNEQFF. The DNA of the CDR3 is TGCGCCAGCAATGGATTTAGCTCCTACAATGAGCAGTTCTTC.

The chain combines TRBV10-3 with TRBJ2-7; tentatively, D is TRBD1 or TRBD2 (5 bases each). There are 14 residues in the CDR3. The V end lost 0 bases, the J end lost 4 bases, and 10 bases lay between the germline ends. In germline, CDR1 is ENHRY, CDR2 SYGVKD. DNA for the CDR3: TGTGCCATCAGTGAGTCGCCGGGGCCTTACGAGCAGTACTTC. Translated, it gives CAISESPGPYEQYF.

The chain uses TRBV13 and TRBJ2-1; 14 bases line up with TRBD2. Germline V CDR1 and CDR2: PRHDT, FYEKMQ (reference sequence). V was pared by 5 bases and J by 7 bases, with 10 bases of the junction left unmatched. This CDR3 is built from 17 residues. The CDR3 region is CASSPGLAGAGGNEQFF. CDR3 sequence (DNA): TGTGCCAGCAGCCCGGGACTAGCGGGAGCCGGGGGGAATGAGCAGTTCTTC.

The genes are TRBV15 and TRBJ2-5; 10 nucleotides align to TRBD1. Germline V gene lookup returns CDR1 LNHNV and CDR2 YYDKDF (reference sequence). The length of the CDR3 is 16 residues. V gave up 6 bases and J gave up 5 bases; unmatched junction bases: 12. The CDR3 nucleotides are TGTGCCACCAGTGGGGAACGGGGACAGGGGTTTGAGACCCAGTACTTC. Its translation: CATSGERGQGFETQYF.

J is TRBJ2-7 and V is TRBV2, with 9 bases fitting TRBD1. V lost 9 bases to trimming and J lost 2 bases; unmatched junction nucleotides: 17. CDR3 length: 17 amino acids. Germline V gene sequence: CDR1 SNHLY, CDR2 FYNNEI. The CDR3, as DNA: TGTGCCAGTTCGGGACAGGGAGACCAGGGACGGACCTACGAGCAGTACTTC. This encodes CASSGQGDQGRTYEQYF. The variable domain in full, with the rest retrieved from reference TRBV2 and TRBJ2-7, is EPEVTQTPSHQVTQMGQEVILRCVPISNHLYFYWYRQILGQKVEFLVSFYNNEISEKSEIFDDQFSVERPDGSNFTLKIRSTKLEDSAMYFCASSGQGDQGRTYEQYFGPGTRLTVT.

This clone occurred once. V is TRBV21-1 and J is TRBJ1-4. TRBV21-1 is marked as a pseudogene. The CDR3 extends over 17 amino acids. In DNA, the CDR3 is TGTGCCAGCAGCTCCCTCGGGGGCACGGTGACTAATGAAAAACTGTTTTTT. This sequence encodes CASSSLGGTVTNEKLFF.